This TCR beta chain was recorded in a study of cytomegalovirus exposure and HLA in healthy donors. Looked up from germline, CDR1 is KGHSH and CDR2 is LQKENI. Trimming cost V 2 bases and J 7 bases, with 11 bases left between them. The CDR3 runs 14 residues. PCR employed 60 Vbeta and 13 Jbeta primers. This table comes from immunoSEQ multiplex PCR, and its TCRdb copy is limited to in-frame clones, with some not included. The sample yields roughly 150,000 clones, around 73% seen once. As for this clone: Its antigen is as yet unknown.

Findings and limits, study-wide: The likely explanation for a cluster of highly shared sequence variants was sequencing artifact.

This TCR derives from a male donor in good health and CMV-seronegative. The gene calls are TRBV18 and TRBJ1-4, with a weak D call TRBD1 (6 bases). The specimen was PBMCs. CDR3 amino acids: CASSPAGASEKLFF. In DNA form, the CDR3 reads TGTGCCAGCTCACCAGCAGGGGCGAGTGAAAAACTGTTTTTT.